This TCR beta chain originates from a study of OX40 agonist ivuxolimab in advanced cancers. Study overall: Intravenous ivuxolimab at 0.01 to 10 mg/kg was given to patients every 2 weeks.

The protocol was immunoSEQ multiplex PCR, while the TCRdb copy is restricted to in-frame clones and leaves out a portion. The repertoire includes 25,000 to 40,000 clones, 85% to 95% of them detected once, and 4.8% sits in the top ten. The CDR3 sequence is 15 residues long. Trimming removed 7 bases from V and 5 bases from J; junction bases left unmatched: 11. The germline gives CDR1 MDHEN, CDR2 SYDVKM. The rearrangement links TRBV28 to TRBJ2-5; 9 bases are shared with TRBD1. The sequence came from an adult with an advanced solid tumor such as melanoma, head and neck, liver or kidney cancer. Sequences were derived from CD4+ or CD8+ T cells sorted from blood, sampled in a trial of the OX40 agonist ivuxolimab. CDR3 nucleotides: TGTGCCAGCAAATGGACAGGGGCGGAGGAGGAGACCCAGTACTTC. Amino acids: CASKWTGAEEETQYF. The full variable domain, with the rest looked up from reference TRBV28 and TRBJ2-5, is DVKVTQSSRYLVKRTGEKVFLECVQDMDHENMFWYRQDPGLGLRLIYFSYDVKMKEKGDIPEGYSVSREKKERFSLILESASTNQTSMYLCASKWTGAEEETQYFGPGTRLLVL.